The 30 T cell receptor beta chains in this list originate from one sample, sequenced in a study of blood T cell repertoires in COVID-19. Sequencing was performed with immunoSEQ multiplex PCR; in TCRdb, only in-frame clones are kept and a portion is missing. Of 84,000 or so clones listed, approximately 82% are singletons. The sample was peripheral blood. These receptors were taken from a man older than 75 with active or convalescent COVID-19.

The rearrangement joins TRBV2 to TRBJ2-7, with D tentatively TRBD1 (5 bases). CDR1 is SNHLY and CDR2 is FYNNEI in the germline V gene. Trimming took 2 bases from V and 4 from J, leaving 15 bases between them. The CDR3 is made up of 15 amino acids. CDR3 DNA sequence: TGTGCCAGCAGTGAATACCTGCAGGGAACGTACGAGCAGTACTTC. It translates to CASSEYLQGTYEQYF.

The genes are TRBV5-1 and TRBJ2-2, with 7 bases fitting TRBD1. The CDR3 totals 15 residues. V lost 1 base and J lost 6; bases outside the gene matches: 6. Per the germline V gene, CDR1 is SGHRS and CDR2 is YFSETQ. CDR3 bases: TGCGCCAGCAGCTTGTACCGGACAGGCGCCGGGGAGCTGTTTTTT. Residues: CASSLYRTGAGELFF.

The chain has TRBV5-1 and TRBJ1-6; TRBD1 agrees at 10 bases. Germline-derived CDR1 and CDR2 are SGHRS and YFSETQ. Trimming took 0 bases from V and 7 from J; bases not matched to a gene: 4. The CDR3 spans 16 residues. CDR3 amino acids: CASSLGPGQGNSPLHF. CDR3 nucleotides: TGCGCCAGCAGCTTGGGCCCGGGACAGGGGAATTCACCCCTCCACTTT.

The chain has TRBV15 and TRBJ2-2; D not certain. Looked up from germline, CDR1 is LNHNV and CDR2 is YYDKDF (reference sequence). The CDR3 contains 19 residues. Trimming left V 0 bases short and J 0 bases short, with 17 bases between. The CDR3 reads CATSRDRHSLTSNTGELFF. The CDR3 DNA sequence: TGTGCCACCAGCAGAGATAGACACTCGCTGACGTCGAACACCGGGGAGCTGTTTTTT.

This rearrangement joins TRBV30 to TRBJ2-2; D may be TRBD1 (5 bases). Per the germline V gene, CDR1 is GTSNPN and CDR2 is SVGIG (reference sequence). Trimming pared 1 base from V and 6 bases from J, leaving 6 bases between. This CDR3 spans 12 amino acids. CDR3 protein: CAWSEGAGELFF. The CDR3 DNA sequence: TGTGCCTGGAGTGAAGGGGCCGGGGAGCTGTTTTTT.

This chain links TRBV5-4 with TRBJ2-1; 8 bases fit TRBD2. Looked up from germline, CDR1 is SGHNT and CDR2 is YYREEE (reference sequence). CDR3 length equals 15 residues. V lost 4 bases to trimming and J lost 4 bases; unmatched junction nucleotides: 7. The CDR3 DNA follows: TGTGCCAGCAGCCCCCCGGTAGCGGGATACAATGAGCAGTTCTTC. Translating it yields CASSPPVAGYNEQFF.

This clone was observed a single time. V is TRBV3-1 (or the pseudogene TRBV3-2) and J is TRBJ2-3; TRBD2 is a possible D gene (7 bases). The V end was cut by 3 bases, the J end by 4 bases, with 20 bases between. Germline lookup yields CDR1 LGHDT and CDR2 YNNKEL (reference sequence). The CDR3 is made up of 17 amino acids. CDR3 nucleotides: TGTGCCAGCAGCCACCCCCTGGGAGGGGGAGCGGCAGATACGCAGTATTTT. This codes for CASSHPLGGGAADTQYF.

This CDR3 is CASSPEGGAGQPQHF. As DNA, the CDR3 is TGTGCCAGCAGCCCAGAAGGGGGAGCTGGCCAGCCCCAGCATTTT. The chain has TRBV6-5 and TRBJ1-5; D is perhaps TRBD1 (6 bases). Trimming left V 6 bases short and J 7 bases short, with 19 bases between. Germline V lookup: CDR1 MNHEY, CDR2 SVGAGI. CDR3 length: 15 residues.

The chain carries TRBV28 and TRBJ2-3; 8 bases are a match to TRBD2. Trimming at V came to 4 bases and at J to 0 bases, leaving 6 bases not matched to a gene. The CDR3 contains 16 residues. Germline V gives CDR1 MDHEN, CDR2 SYDVKM. CDR3 nucleotides: TGTGCCAGCAGTTCCCCGACTAGCGTGAGCACAGATACGCAGTATTTT. The encoded protein is CASSSPTSVSTDTQYF.

This chain links TRBV27 with TRBJ1-1; D ambiguous. Germline CDR1 MNHEY, CDR2 SMNVEV (reference sequence). The V end was cut by 2 bases, the J end by 4 bases, with 8 bases between. The CDR3 consists of 13 residues. The CDR3 sequence: CASSLERGTEAFF. The CDR3 bases are TGTGCCAGCAGTTTAGAGCGAGGCACTGAAGCTTTCTTT.

This chain links TRBV18 with TRBJ2-7; 9 nucleotides match TRBD2. V gave up 6 bases and J gave up 6 bases; unmatched junction bases: 12. CDR3 length: 15 residues. Germline V gene sequence: CDR1 KGHSH, CDR2 LQKENI. This CDR3 reads CASSPTGTSSGEQYF. CDR3 DNA: TGTGCCAGCTCGCCAACCGGGACTAGCTCGGGCGAGCAGTACTTC.

This chain joins TRBV28 and TRBJ1-3; 7 nucleotides line up with TRBD1. V gave up 7 bases and J gave up 2 bases; unmatched junction bases: 5. The V gene's germline CDR1 is MDHEN and CDR2 SYDVKM. CDR3 length equals 14 residues. Here the CDR3 DNA reads TGTGCCAGCACCCGTGACAGGGCTGGAAACACCATATATTTT. This sequence encodes CASTRDRAGNTIYF.

The rearrangement joins TRBV3-1 (or the pseudogene TRBV3-2) to TRBJ1-4; 8 bases are shared with TRBD1. The ends lost 4 bases at V and 4 bases at J; junction bases unmatched: 5. The CDR3 sequence is 15 residues long. Per germline, CDR1 LGHDT and CDR2 YNNKEL (reference sequence). The CDR3, as DNA: TGTGCCAGCAGCCGCAGGACAGGGATTAATGAAAAACTGTTTTTT. It translates to CASSRRTGINEKLFF.

The J gene is TRBJ2-1, the V gene TRBV2; tentatively, D is TRBD2 (7 bases). The CDR3 is 15 amino acids. Germline V gene sequence: CDR1 SNHLY, CDR2 FYNNEI. Trimming took 6 bases from V and 9 from J, leaving 21 bases between them. This CDR3 is CASRGGPQGFPEQFF. DNA for the CDR3: TGTGCCAGCAGGGGGGGGCCACAAGGGTTTCCTGAGCAGTTCTTC.

This chain connects TRBV15 to TRBJ1-3; no firm D call. V lost 5 bases and J 7 bases, leaving 18 bases between the germline ends. Germline values: CDR1 LNHNV, CDR2 YYDKDF (reference sequence). The CDR3 consists of 15 residues. The CDR3 DNA sequence: TGTGCCACCAGCTCCCGATCTCGCGGGGTTAACACCATATATTTT. The encoded protein is CATSSRSRGVNTIYF.

This rearrangement joins TRBV6-5 to TRBJ1-1; 8 bases agree with TRBD1. Germline V lookup: CDR1 MNHEY, CDR2 SVGAGI. This CDR3 has 16 residues. V lost 2 bases and J lost 6; bases outside the gene matches: 11. CDR3 in amino acids: CASSYTPGTGRPEAFF. CDR3 DNA: TGTGCCAGCAGTTACACGCCCGGGACAGGACGACCTGAAGCTTTCTTT.

The chain combines TRBV7-2 with TRBJ2-7; 7 bases are a match to TRBD1. V was clipped by 6 bases and J by 2 bases; unmatched bases: 4. The CDR3 is 13 amino acids. Germline V gene sequence: CDR1 SGHTA, CDR2 FQGNSA. CDR3 DNA: TGTGCCAGCAGTGGACAGGTACCCTACGAGCAGTACTTC. Its protein product is CASSGQVPYEQYF.

The chain links TRBV25-1 to TRBJ2-1, with TRBD1 matching 7 bases. Unmatched junction bases numbered 14, after V lost 4 bases and J lost 5 bases. This CDR3 spans 17 amino acids. Germline V gives CDR1 MGHDK, CDR2 SYGVNS. CDR3 protein: CASSGSTTGIGNNEQFF. As DNA, the CDR3 is TGTGCCAGCAGTGGCTCGACGACAGGGATTGGAAACAATGAGCAGTTCTTC.

V usage is TRBV27 and J usage is TRBJ2-2; 13 bases map to TRBD2. Germline V gene sequence: CDR1 MNHEY, CDR2 SMNVEV (reference sequence). The CDR3 runs to 18 residues. V lost 2 bases, J lost 4 bases, and 7 bases stayed unmatched. The CDR3 here is CASSLRLAGGRGTGELFF. The CDR3 nucleotides read TGTGCCAGCAGTTTAAGACTAGCGGGGGGCCGTGGCACCGGGGAGCTGTTTTTT.

The V and J genes are TRBV4-2 and TRBJ1-2; 8 bases map to TRBD1. V lost 1 base to trimming and J lost 5 bases; unmatched junction nucleotides: 3. Germline loops: CDR1 LGHNA, CDR2 YNFKEQ. This CDR3 has 14 residues. The CDR3 spells CASSQGDRSYGYTF. The CDR3 nucleotides read TGTGCCAGCAGCCAAGGGGACAGGTCGTATGGCTACACCTTC.

This chain links TRBV29-1 with TRBJ1-1; no clear D gene. Looked up from germline, CDR1 is SQVTM and CDR2 is ANQGSEA. This CDR3 has 11 amino acids. V shed 7 bases and J shed 8 bases, with 14 bases lying between them. This chain's CDR3 is CSATDSGEAFF. The CDR3 region has the DNA TGCAGCGCCACGGATTCGGGAGAAGCTTTCTTT.

The chain uses TRBV3-1 (or the pseudogene TRBV3-2) and TRBJ1-2; D remains ambiguous. The germline CDR1 and CDR2 sequences are LGHDT and YNNKEL (reference sequence). Trimming stripped 1 base from V and 2 bases from J, with 8 bases between. The CDR3 is 14 amino acids. CDR3 bases: TGTGCCAGCAGCCAAGTCTCCGGGAACTATGGCTACACCTTC. Its protein product is CASSQVSGNYGYTF.

V usage is TRBV4-3 and J usage is TRBJ2-3; no firm D call. V was pared by 0 bases and J by 1 base, with 8 bases between. The CDR3 is made up of 15 amino acids. From germline, CDR1 is LGHNA and CDR2 YSLEER. The CDR3 coding sequence is TGCGCCAGCAGCCAAGAGGGTCGGGGCACAGATACGCAGTATTTT. Amino acid sequence: CASSQEGRGTDTQYF.

This sequence joins TRBV6-6 and TRBJ1-2; 8 nucleotides align to TRBD1. The CDR3 runs 15 residues. The germline CDR1 and CDR2 sequences are MNHNY and SVGAGI (reference sequence). V lost 2 bases and J lost 8; bases outside the gene matches: 10. As DNA, the CDR3 is TGTGCCAGCAGTTACGGACCAGGGGGCCGTTCGGGCTACACCTTC. Translation gives CASSYGPGGRSGYTF.

The chain couples TRBV2 to TRBJ1-3; D call uncertain. CDR1 SNHLY and CDR2 FYNNEI come from the germline V gene. There are 12 residues in the CDR3. The ends were cut back, 6 bases at V and 9 bases at J, with 12 bases in the middle. The CDR3 bases are TGTGCCAGCAGGCCTCTGGGAGGCACCATATATTTT. Translated: CASRPLGGTIYF. The whole variable domain, filled in from reference TRBV2 and TRBJ1-3, reads EPEVTQTPSHQVTQMGQEVILRCVPISNHLYFYWYRQILGQKVEFLVSFYNNEISEKSEIFDDQFSVERPDGSNFTLKIRSTKLEDSAMYFCASRPLGGTIYFGEGSWLTVV.

The chain couples TRBV2 to TRBJ1-2; 12 bases map to TRBD1. The J segment lost 5 bases and the V segment lost 4 bases, leaving 5 bases of the junction unmatched. The CDR3 runs to 15 residues. Germline CDR1 reads SNHLY; CDR2 reads FYNNEI. DNA of the CDR3: TGTGCCAGCAGTGGAGGGACAGGGGGCGGATATGGCTACACCTTC. Its protein is CASSGGTGGGYGYTF.

The rearrangement joins TRBV10-3 to TRBJ1-2, with 7 bases fitting TRBD1. The V and J ends lost 0 bases and 4 bases, in that order; junction bases with no gene match: 11. Germline V gene lookup returns CDR1 ENHRY and CDR2 SYGVKD. The CDR3 has 17 amino acids. CDR3 in amino acids: CAISESIGTEGGYGYTF. The CDR3 DNA is TGTGCCATCAGTGAGTCGATCGGGACAGAGGGAGGCTATGGCTACACCTTC.

J is TRBJ2-2 and V is TRBV10-1, with 7 bases identical to TRBD2. Per germline, CDR1 WNHNN and CDR2 SYGVQD (reference sequence). The CDR3 runs to 13 residues. Unmatched junction bases numbered 0, after V lost 4 bases and J lost 4 bases. For the CDR3, the DNA is TGCGCCAGCAGTGCGGGGGGCACCGGGGAGCTGTTTTTT. Protein: CASSAGGTGELFF.

The chain recombines TRBV5-1 with TRBJ2-5, with a weak D call TRBD2 (6 bases). V was cut by 4 bases and J by 4 bases, with 11 bases left in between. The germline CDR1 and CDR2 sequences are SGHRS and YFSETQ. The CDR3 totals 13 residues. The CDR3 loop is CASSLTSRETQYF. The DNA for the CDR3 is TGCGCCAGCAGCCTGACTAGTCGAGAGACCCAGTACTTC.

The chain combines TRBV11-2 with TRBJ2-1; TRBD2 matches at 7 bases. CDR1 SGHAT and CDR2 FQNNGV come from the germline V gene. With 3 bases clipped from V and 3 bases from J, the junction kept 11 bases outside the gene matches. The CDR3 is made up of 17 amino acids. The CDR3 bases are TGTGCCAGCAGCTTCTTGGCGGGAGTAGAGGTCTACAATGAGCAGTTCTTC. Translating it yields CASSFLAGVEVYNEQFF.